Listed below are T cell receptor beta chains from one sample, sequenced in a study of blood T cells in healthy people across ages. TCRdb independently ran MiXCR on the 5' RACE reads; one entry per CDR3 protein. The sample carries 600,000 to 650,000 distinct CDR3 sequences, 45% to 65% recorded once. Material for sequencing was blood. These receptors were collected from a man aged 55 to 69 in good health. Each CDR3 is given with its conserved first and last residue. A D gene is named only where the DNA matches it firmly. Expanded clones get a size class; other rows say once, few or many, or leave the size out.

clone_size j_call v_call d_call cdr3_nt cdr3_aa
NA TRBJ1-3 TRBV4-1 NA TGCGCCAGCAGCCAACCCGACGGTTACTCTGGAAACACCATATATTTT CASSQPDGYSGNTIYF
NA TRBJ2-5 TRBV28 TRBD2 TGTGCCAGCAGTTTACCCCAGGCGGGGGAAGAGACCCAGTACTTC CASSLPQAGEETQYF
NA TRBJ2-3 TRBV24-1 TRBD1 TGTGCCACCAGTGACCGGACAGGACAACCTACGCAGTATTTT CATSDRTGQPTQYF
NA TRBJ2-7 TRBV28 TRBD1 TGTGCCAGCAGTCCCCCGGGACAGAACTACGAGCAGTACTTC CASSPPGQNYEQYF
NA TRBJ1-1 TRBV7-9 NA TGTGCCAGCAGCTTAGCCCTGAGTGGAACTGAAGCTTTCTTT CASSLALSGTEAFF
NA TRBJ1-2 TRBV6-2/TRBV6-3 TRBD1 TGTGCCAGCAGGAGACAGGGGGCTTACTATGGCTACACCTTC CASRRQGAYYGYTF
NA TRBJ2-3 TRBV20-1 NA TGCAGTGCTACCCCTGGCAGTACCACAGATACGCAGTATTTT CSATPGSTTDTQYF
NA TRBJ1-5 TRBV5-6 NA TGTGCCAGCAGCTTGGTGAATCAGCCCCAGCATTTT CASSLVNQPQHF
NA TRBJ2-3 TRBV5-1 NA TGCGCCAGCAGCTTGGGTCAGGGTTTACCAGATACGCAGTATTTT CASSLGQGLPDTQYF
NA TRBJ2-2 TRBV10-3 TRBD1 TGTGCCATCAGCGACCCTCACGGGACAGATAACACCGGGGAGCTGTTTTTT CAISDPHGTDNTGELFF
NA TRBJ2-3 TRBV7-9 TRBD2 TGTGCCAGCAGCCGCGGGGGGCCCACAGATACGCAGTATTTT CASSRGGPTDTQYF
NA TRBJ2-5 TRBV6-2/TRBV6-3 NA TGTGCCAGCAGGCCTAGAGGAGAGACCCAGTACTTC CASRPRGETQYF
NA TRBJ1-4 TRBV2 NA TGTGCCAGCAGTGATGGAGGGACTAATGAAAAACTGTTTTTT CASSDGGTNEKLFF
NA TRBJ1-5 TRBV12-3/TRBV12-4 NA TGTGCCAGCAGTCCGGGAAGGCAGCCCCAGCATTTT CASSPGRQPQHF
NA TRBJ1-2 TRBV15 NA TGTGCCACCAGCAGTGGATTTAACTATGGCTACACCTTC CATSSGFNYGYTF
NA TRBJ2-1 TRBV2 TRBD2 TGTGCCAGCAGCCCTGGACTAGCGGGGGTTGAGCAGTTCTTC CASSPGLAGVEQFF
NA TRBJ2-5 TRBV6-2/TRBV6-3 NA TGTGCCAGCAGTTACTCTCCCAGCGGGCACCAAGAGACCCAGTACTTC CASSYSPSGHQETQYF
NA TRBJ1-2 TRBV12-3/TRBV12-4 TRBD1 TGTGCCAGCAGCCTGGGACAGGGACGACATTTGGGGGGCTACACCTTC CASSLGQGRHLGGYTF
NA TRBJ2-5 TRBV10-3 NA TGTGCCATCACGCCGGGGCTAGCCTCCAATGAGCAGTACTTC CAITPGLASNEQYF
NA TRBJ2-5 TRBV7-9 TRBD2 TGTGCCAGCAGCCCAGGCTCTAGCGGGGGGGCCTCGTACCAAGAGACCCAGTACTTC CASSPGSSGGASYQETQYF
NA TRBJ2-5 TRBV24-1 NA TGTGCCACCAGTGTTAACAGCGCGACGACCCAGTACTTC CATSVNSATTQYF
few TRBJ2-3 TRBV24-1 TRBD2 TGTGCCACCAGTGATCCCGGGACTAGCGGGACGGATACGCAGTATTTT CATSDPGTSGTDTQYF
NA TRBJ2-1 TRBV20-1 NA TGCAGTGCTAGAAGAGAGGGTTCCAATGAACAGTTCTTC CSARREGSNEQFF
few TRBJ2-1 TRBV3-1 NA TGTGCCAGCAGCCCGGGACTGAACAATGAGCAGTTCTTC CASSPGLNNEQFF
NA TRBJ1-1 TRBV20-1 TRBD1 TGCAGTGCCCTCCGGACAGGAATTAACACTGAAGCTTTCTTT CSALRTGINTEAFF
few TRBJ2-5 TRBV5-1 NA TGCGCCAGCAGCTTGGAAGGTCTTGAGGGAGAGACCCAGTACTTC CASSLEGLEGETQYF
NA TRBJ2-1 TRBV7-7 TRBD1 TGTGCCAGCAGTGCGGACAGGGACAATGAGCAGTTCTTC CASSADRDNEQFF
NA TRBJ1-4 TRBV6-5 NA TGTGCCAGCAGGGTGCTCGGACAGCGGTGGGAAAAACTGTTTTTT CASRVLGQRWEKLFF
NA TRBJ1-4 TRBV3-1 NA TGTGCCAGCAGCCAAGATGACAGTTTGGAAAAACTGTTTTTT CASSQDDSLEKLFF
NA TRBJ2-7 TRBV5-1 NA TGCGCCAGCAGGCTCGGGCTTTGGCCTCGCGAGCAGTACTTC CASRLGLWPREQYF
once TRBJ1-6 TRBV3-1 NA TGTGCCAGCAGCCAAGATTCGGGTAATTCACCCCTCCACTTT CASSQDSGNSPLHF
few TRBJ2-6 TRBV12-3/TRBV12-4 NA TGTGCCAGCAGTTCGGCTAGGGGGTTCTCTGGGGCCAACGTCCTGACTTTC CASSSARGFSGANVLTF
few TRBJ1-4 TRBV7-2 TRBD1 TGTGCCAGCAGCGCGGACAGGGTTCGTGAAAAACTGTTTTTT CASSADRVREKLFF
once TRBJ1-1 TRBV6-1 TRBD1 TGTGCCAGTGACAGGGGGGAAAACACTGAAGCTTTCTTT CASDRGENTEAFF
NA TRBJ2-5 TRBV6-5 NA TGTGCCGGCAGTAAGGACACCACATTTGAGACCCAGTACTTC CAGSKDTTFETQYF
few TRBJ2-1 TRBV5-1 NA TGCGCCAGCAGCTTGGCGACAGCGTTTTCGGAAGAGCAGTTCTTC CASSLATAFSEEQFF
many TRBJ2-1 TRBV7-2 TRBD1 TGTGCCAGCAGCTTAGAACAGGGGTATGAGCAGTTCTTC CASSLEQGYEQFF
NA TRBJ2-3 TRBV7-2 NA TGTGCCAGCAGCAAGCCCAGGGGGGGAACTTCAGATACGCAGTATTTT CASSKPRGGTSDTQYF
NA TRBJ2-2 TRBV11-2 NA TGTGCCAGCAGCCCGCACAACACCGGGGAGCTGTTTTTT CASSPHNTGELFF
NA TRBJ2-3 TRBV6-5 TRBD2 TGTGCCAGCAGGATAGCGGGGGGGAACACAGATACGCAGTATTTT CASRIAGGNTDTQYF
few TRBJ2-7 TRBV4-2 TRBD2 TGTGCCAGCAGCCAAGGGGCCCAGCTAGCGGGGAGACGAAGTTACGAGCAGTACTTC CASSQGAQLAGRRSYEQYF
NA TRBJ1-2 TRBV4-2 NA TGTGCCAGCAGCCAAGACCGCTCGACAGCAAACTATGGCTACACCTTC CASSQDRSTANYGYTF
NA TRBJ2-3 TRBV4-2 NA TGTGCCAGCAGGGACACCACAGATACGCAGTATTTT CASRDTTDTQYF
few TRBJ1-1 TRBV5-1 TRBD1 TGCGCCAGCAGCCAGTCCGGGACAGGAAGGGTGCAGGGTGAAGCTTTCTTT CASSQSGTGRVQGEAFF
NA TRBJ1-2 TRBV11-2 NA TGTGCCAGCACACCGGGCGAAGGCTACACCTTC CASTPGEGYTF
NA TRBJ1-1 TRBV28 NA TGTGCCAGCAGCAGGGGAGGAGCCTTGAACACTGAAGCTTTCTTT CASSRGGALNTEAFF
NA TRBJ2-7 TRBV28 NA TGTGCCAGCAAGGGGGGAGAAGTCGAGCAGTACTTC CASKGGEVEQYF